The present T cell receptor (beta chain) was sequenced within a study of cytomegalovirus exposure and HLA in healthy donors (dated by TCRdb to about 2017). General notes on the study: According to an earlier analysis of 587 of the donors, some 170 million T cells yielded 90 million to 130 million unique TCR beta sequences and approximately 280 Gb of sequence data. On average, roughly 200,000 unique TCR beta nucleotide sequences were sequenced per donor among 300 to 500 genotyped donors of the cohort, with roughly 18% of those sequences being non-productive. Typing coverage differed by locus: A, B, C, DRB1 and DQB1 were typed in roughly 620-630 donors, DQA1 in 522, DPA1 in approximately 610, and DPB1 in just under 480. To predict cytomegalovirus infection status, the study combined high-throughput TCR immunosequencing, statistical association of individual TCRs with disease status, and machine learning. An early release covering around 630 HLA-typed donors comprised about 300 gigabases of sequencing data and around 80 million unique TCR sequences. A separate validation cohort of roughly 110 different subjects was used in addition to the 666-subject first cohort. In a later analysis, previously published TCR beta repertoires from 666 donors were re-analyzed and high-resolution HLA genotyping was added so that TCR occurrence patterns could be studied. Roughly five DR-DQ haplotypes were handled as single units for association and clustering because linkage in the cohort was strong. All discovery cohort repertoires had been generated using a single sequencing platform. Class I and class II HLA loci were covered by the typing at four-digit resolution. Using immunosequencing, the study profiled T cell repertoires from 640 or so subjects and related those repertoires to cytomegalovirus serostatus. An earlier analysis of 450 to 750 of the donors used high-throughput TCR beta sequencing to judge whether each TCR beta V gene segment behaved as functional or pseudogenic. The later analysis used no new phenotypic data to find candidate immune exposures, relying instead on TCR beta sequences and their occurrence across donors. A later genetic analysis used genome-wide SNP genotypes for about 65% of the roughly 700 donors, treating that subset as a discovery cohort. Of the 300 to 500 genotyped donors, 75% to 85% were placed in the genetic ancestry cluster associated with self-reported Caucasian donors. The study aimed to test whether signatures of past pathogen exposure could be identified by cataloging public T cell receptors. Donor age, sex, ethnicity and CMV serostatus were compiled together with the repertoire data. What the authors observed across the whole study: Because the 87-base-pair reads could not distinguish some IMGT-functional V segments, including TRBV6-2 and TRBV6-3, those segments were excluded. At a false discovery rate of 0.05, a later analysis linked roughly 17,000 TCR beta sequences to specific HLA alleles. In both the original and validation cohorts, the classifier was reported to diagnose cytomegalovirus status with high specificity and sensitivity. A later genetic analysis associated a missense DCLRE1C variant with V-gene and J-gene trimming of TCR beta chains, and an independent cohort replicated the association. In vitro tests confirmed that a few of the cytomegalovirus-associated TCR beta chains recognize cytomegalovirus antigens. Only TCR beta chains were sequenced in this cohort, and the absence of alpha or paired-chain data limited detectable features. A later analysis reported that several top co-occurrence clusters appeared linked to parvovirus B19, influenza, CMV and Epstein-Barr virus. For the cohort, immune exposure information was limited to CMV serostatus. A later analysis found that most CMV-associated TCR beta chains appeared HLA-restricted, with HLA associations seemingly driven largely by CMV exposure. The authors suggested that the approach could potentially be generalized to other disease states and immunological phenotypes. Because HLA typing was unavailable for some donors at each locus, only the typed subset was used in association tests. The study gave a list of about 170 TCR beta chains associated with cytomegalovirus. Compared with equally common non-associated chains, HLA-associated TCR beta chains in a later analysis were more clonally expanded and had lower generation probabilities. Correlated functional status among segregating V segments might reflect linkage disequilibrium, but an unknown experimental factor could not be ruled out. Roughly uniform sequencing depth across donors was assumed in presence/absence analyses, although this assumption may not hold. A further reported finding was that TCR beta sequences accurately predicted the HLA-A and HLA-B alleles for most subjects in the first cohort. Broadly in line with IMGT annotations, most TCR beta V segments showed up in productive rearrangements about 90% or about 30% of the time in an earlier analysis of several hundred of the donors. Because counts were too low, 15 to 20 rarely observed V segments, including chromosome 9 orphons, were left out of the earlier analysis of about 500 of the donors. A cluster of highly shared sequence variants was judged likely to be a technical artifact of the sequencing pipeline. Most TCR sequences were seen in very few donors, while some public TCRs were found in many individuals. In a later analysis, TCR association rates were found to vary across HLA loci, with the most associated TCRs seen for DRB1 alleles and the fewest for HLA-C alleles. When HLA alleles, especially DR and DQ, strongly co-occurred, TCR associations were difficult to assign to individual alleles. Compared with the roughly 670-donor mean, donors in an Asian-associated ancestry cluster had fewer N-insertions in productive TCRs, according to a later genetic analysis.

From the cysteine up to the phenylalanine, the CDR3 has a length of 14 residues. CDR3 DNA only is kept here, 42 bases in frame from base 1. The germline V and J ends show losses of 5 bases and 1 base respectively, and no gene match explains 3 bases of the junction. CDR1 and CDR2 are drawn from the germline V gene (reference sequence): MNHNY, SVGAGI. Libraries were built with the immunoSEQ multiplex PCR assay. For the multiplex PCR, a mixture combining 60 forward primers for TCR Vbeta segments and 13 reverse primers for TCR Jbeta segments was used. Amplification of the CDR3 region of rearranged TCR beta genes was performed with a multiplex PCR assay on genomic DNA. The Illumina HiSeq System was used to sequence the amplified TCR beta libraries as 87-base-pair reads. Turning to the authors' computational methods: A later analysis tallied roughly 80 million unique TCR beta chains across the 640 or so repertoires, and some 10 million of those chains were shared by two or more donors. Raw reads were error-corrected and collapsed into unique sequences with a nearest-neighbor algorithm that merged closely related sequences to remove PCR and sequencing errors. To assign V, D and J gene segments, CDR3 sequences were aligned to IMGT reference sequences. For a sequence to be retained, a match of at least six nucleotides was required to both a V gene segment and a J gene segment. A rearrangement was called productive if the CDR3 had no stop codons and remained in frame with V and J, and every other rearrangement was called non-productive. CDR3 was defined according to IMGT convention as the region running from the second conserved V-encoded cysteine to the conserved J-encoded phenylalanine. Sequences without an unambiguous match to a single V gene segment were excluded from the earlier analysis of several hundred of the donors. An earlier analysis of approximately 590 of the donors called V segments functional above 56.7% productive rearrangements and segregating when the between-donor standard deviation exceeded 5%. To diagnose cytomegalovirus status from the catalog of TCR beta chain sequences, a statistical classification framework was built. V and J gene assignment, in a later analysis, came from comparing TCR nucleotide sequences with IMGT/GENE-DB human TR gene sequences. The TCRdist pipeline was used in a later analysis to assign CDR3 sequences and most-parsimonious VDJ recombination scenarios. In a later analysis, each TCR beta chain was defined by its CDR3 amino acid sequence together with its V-gene family, and reads without a unique V-gene family were excluded. As a way to deal with suspected cross-contamination and a sequencing artifact, a later analysis dropped roughly 620 nucleotide sequences that were highly shared and had low generation probability. A later analysis calculated a clonal expansion index for each public chain from normalized within-repertoire ranks of inferred template counts. In a later analysis, generation probabilities were computed with a VDJ recombination model fitted to out-of-frame rearrangements, and the resulting probabilities were checked against IGoR. In a later analysis, TCR-TCR, TCR-HLA and TCR-CMV co-occurrence was scored with hypergeometric tests, and a repertoire-size bias correction was applied to TCR pairs. False discovery rates were estimated in a later analysis by permuting HLA or CMV assignments 20 times. In a later analysis, co-occurring TCRs were grouped with DBSCAN, and TCRdist sequence similarity was added when clustering was performed within HLA-allele-positive subsets. Co-occurrence clustering excluded repertoires with fewer than 30,000 or more than 120,000 public chains, plus five with anomalous nucleotide sharing. TCRdb's version of the immuneACCESS table is confined to in-frame rearrangements and falls short of the full clone set. An unresolved V gene accounts for under half of the shortfall where checked; the remainder is of unknown origin. V, J and clone size reflect that table, while D and trimming were determined from the DNA. The sample yields hundreds of thousands of clones; around 79% were counted once. The ten largest clones add up to around 1.9% of the sample.

The cohort consisted of hundreds of healthy bone marrow donors. At the time of sampling, all cohort members were nominally healthy, though unrecorded immune exposures were likely present. The donor tested CMV seronegative, placing the donor among the 350 or so seronegative members of the cohort. A peripheral blood sample was provided by each donor, and peripheral blood mononuclear cells were used for TCR beta sequencing. The Qiagen DNeasy Blood Extraction Kit was used to extract genomic DNA from the blood cell samples. To note about this clone: No cognate antigen has been identified for it. The record has no base qualities; no much larger clone is one base away.

Rearrangement joined TRBV6-6 to TRBJ2-3, with 7 bases aligning to TRBD1. Sequences were obtained from PBMCs. This clonotype was sampled from a male donor in good health and CMV-seronegative. The CDR3 has the sequence CASSRGGRTDTQYF. The DNA sequence is given as TGTGCCAGCAGTCGAGGGGGCCGCACAGATACGCAGTATTTT.